Listed below are T cell receptor beta chains from one sample, sequenced in a study of regulatory T cells in long-lasting Graves disease. In TCRdb, the multiplex PCR reads were re-called with MiXCR into one record per CDR3 protein. Of 360,000 or so distinct CDR3 sequences in the sample, around 15% are singletons; the top ten hold around 21%. The same specimen was also included in a second study, on T cells in Graves' hyperthyroidism and ophthalmopathy.

The specimen was peripheral blood mononuclear cells (PBMCs), collected at new diagnosis, from a patient treated with antithyroid drugs. The receptors originated from a woman younger than 35 with Graves disease. The CDR3 runs from the conserved cysteine through the conserved F or W. A D gene is named only where the DNA matches it firmly. Only part of the rows carry a size: once, few, many, or a class if the clone is expanded.

D,V,J,size,DNA,CDR3
.,TRBV27,TRBJ2-1,.,TGTGCCAGCAGTTTCCCAGGGGACAATGAGCAGTTCTTC,CASSFPGDNEQFF
.,TRBV9,TRBJ2-2,.,TGTGCCAGCGAGCGGGTGAACACCGGGGAGCTGTTTTTT,CASERVNTGELFF
.,TRBV20-1,TRBJ1-1,many,TGCAGTGTCGGGACATCCTGGGGGACTGAAGCTTTCTTT,CSVGTSWGTEAFF
.,TRBV10-1,TRBJ2-7,few,TGCGCCAGCAGTGCCGATAGGTACGAGCAGTACTTC,CASSADRYEQYF
.,TRBV7-3,TRBJ1-1,.,TGTGCCAGCAGCCCCCGCCTAGGGAGGAACACTGAAGCTTTCTTT,CASSPRLGRNTEAFF
TRBD2,TRBV30,TRBJ2-1,many,TGTGCCTGGAGTGGTCTAGCGGGGGGGCCGGATATCTACAATGAGCAGTTCTTC,CAWSGLAGGPDIYNEQFF
TRBD1,TRBV27,TRBJ1-1,many,TGTGCCAGCAGCTGGGACAGGGACACTGAAGCTTTCTTT,CASSWDRDTEAFF
.,TRBV5-4,TRBJ2-3,many,TGTGCCAGCAGCGTCACAAGACAGCGCGCCACAGATACGCAGTATTTT,CASSVTRQRATDTQYF
.,TRBV6-2/TRBV6-3,TRBJ1-3,few,TGTGCCAGCAGTGGAGCGGCAGGGGCCCGCTCTGGAAACACCATATATTTT,CASSGAAGARSGNTIYF
.,TRBV6-2/TRBV6-3,TRBJ1-1,many,TGTGCCAGCAGTTACCAGAGGGACAACACTGAAGCTTTCTTT,CASSYQRDNTEAFF
.,TRBV19,TRBJ2-1,few,TGTGCCAGTAGTATTGGGATGGCCCCCAATGAGCAGTTCTTC,CASSIGMAPNEQFF
.,TRBV3-1,TRBJ1-2,.,TGTGCCAGCAGCCAAGGTCATGGCTACACCTTC,CASSQGHGYTF
.,TRBV4-1,TRBJ1-1,few,TGCGCCAGCAGCCAAGTGGGTAGGGTAGACACTGAAGCTTTCTTT,CASSQVGRVDTEAFF
.,TRBV12-3/TRBV12-4,TRBJ1-4,.,TGTGCCAGCAGTGCTCTACAGGGCACCGAATTTTTT,CASSALQGTEFF
.,TRBV28,TRBJ1-1,many,TGTGCCAGCAGGTCCCGCCAGGTTAACACTGAAGCTTTCTTT,CASRSRQVNTEAFF
.,TRBV28,TRBJ1-2,many,TGTGCCAGCAGGCCGACTAACTATGGCTACACCTTC,CASRPTNYGYTF
TRBD2,TRBV20-1,TRBJ2-5,many,TGCAGTGCTAGGGCTAGCGGGCAAGAGACCCAGTACTTC,CSARASGQETQYF
TRBD1,TRBV5-1,TRBJ2-7,many,TGCGCCAGCAGCTTGGGGGACAGGGCCTACGAGCAGTACTTC,CASSLGDRAYEQYF
.,TRBV18,TRBJ1-1,many,TGTGCCAGCTCAGCCCAAAAGGGGGTAACCACTGAAGCTTTCTTT,CASSAQKGVTTEAFF
.,TRBV27,TRBJ2-1,.,TGTGCCAGCACCCACCACAATGAGCAGTTCTTC,CASTHHNEQFF
TRBD2,TRBV5-1,TRBJ2-5,few,TGCGCCAGCAAGGCAAGCGGGGGTACGGAGACCCAGTACTTC,CASKASGGTETQYF
TRBD1,TRBV7-9,TRBJ2-1,.,TGTGCCAGCAGGGAGGCGGGACAGGGGACCTACAATGAGCAGTTCTTC,CASREAGQGTYNEQFF
.,TRBV20-1,TRBJ1-5,many,TGCAGTGCTAGAGATAGTTCAGAGGGAGGGGATTATCAGCCCCAGCATTTT,CSARDSSEGGDYQPQHF
.,TRBV12-3/TRBV12-4,TRBJ2-1,many,TGTGCCAGCAGTTTCCTCGGCTCGAGGGAGCAGTTCTTC,CASSFLGSREQFF
.,TRBV3-1,TRBJ2-6,many,TGTGCCAGCAGTCCGACTATCTGGGCCAACGTCCTGACTTTC,CASSPTIWANVLTF
TRBD2,TRBV7-8,TRBJ2-1,many,TGTGCCAGCAGCGCGGGACTAGCGGGGCGGGGGGAGTTCTTC,CASSAGLAGRGEFF
.,TRBV28,TRBJ1-1,many,TGTGCCAGCAGTTTTCGCGGCCCGAACACTGAAGCTTTCTTT,CASSFRGPNTEAFF
TRBD1,TRBV28,TRBJ1-1,few,TGTGCCAGCACCCACAGGGGAAGGGGTGAAGCTTTCTTT,CASTHRGRGEAFF
TRBD1,TRBV25-1,TRBJ1-1,.,TGTGCCAGCAGTGTCAGGGGGTGGAGGATGAACACTGAAGCTTTCTTT,CASSVRGWRMNTEAFF
.,TRBV20-1,TRBJ2-5,.,TGCAGTGCTAGAAAACTTCCGGGACACCACCAAGAGACCCAGTACTTC,CSARKLPGHHQETQYF
.,TRBV10-3,TRBJ2-1,.,TGTGCCATCACAGGGGAGGGGTCCTACAATGAGCAGTTCTTC,CAITGEGSYNEQFF
TRBD1,TRBV5-1,TRBJ1-1,many,TGCGCCAGCAGCGGGCTGGGACAGCTAACTGAAGCTTTCTTT,CASSGLGQLTEAFF
.,TRBV29-1,TRBJ1-2,few,TGCAGCGTTGAAGACGGACCAAGATATGGCTACACCTTC,CSVEDGPRYGYTF
.,TRBV7-3,TRBJ2-7,many,TGTGCCAGCAGACCCTCAGGACCCTCCTACGAGCAGTACTTC,CASRPSGPSYEQYF
.,TRBV4-1,TRBJ2-5,many,TGCGCCAGCAGCCAAGATTCAGACGCGGTGGCCCAGTACTTC,CASSQDSDAVAQYF
TRBD1,TRBV18,TRBJ2-7,many,TGTGCCAGCTCACCCACTCAGGACAGGTACTACGAGCAGTACTTC,CASSPTQDRYYEQYF
TRBD1,TRBV5-1,TRBJ2-2,.,TGCGCCAGCAGAATAAGACAGGGGGCGTCGAACACCGGGGAGCTGTTTTTT,CASRIRQGASNTGELFF
TRBD1,TRBV2,TRBJ1-4,many,TGTGCCAGCAGACGTCCAGGGACAGTGCGGGAAAAACTGTTTTTT,CASRRPGTVREKLFF
TRBD2,TRBV7-9,TRBJ2-1,.,TGTGCCAGCAGCTTCTGGACTAGTGTCGGTGAGCAGTTCTTC,CASSFWTSVGEQFF
.,TRBV3-1,TRBJ1-1,many,TGTGCCAGGCAACGGATGGGGAGGGCGGGTCTTAGAACTGAAGCTTTCTTT,CARQRMGRAGLRTEAFF
.,TRBV3-1,TRBJ2-5,many,TGTGCCAGCAGCGAGGACAGCCAAGAGACCCAGTACTTC,CASSEDSQETQYF
.,TRBV5-6,TRBJ1-4,many,TGTGCCAGCAGCCCCAGAGGAGCTACAACTAATGAAAAACTGTTTTTT,CASSPRGATTNEKLFF
TRBD2,TRBV12-3/TRBV12-4,TRBJ2-1,many,TGTGCCAGCAGGGCCCGACTAGCTCGGTACAATGAGCAGTTCTTC,CASRARLARYNEQFF
TRBD2,TRBV30,TRBJ2-3,.,TGTGCCTGGAGTGCCGAGCGGGAGGGGCTAGATACGCAGTATTTT,CAWSAEREGLDTQYF
.,TRBV6-1,TRBJ1-5,many,TGTGCCAGCAGTGAGGGGAACGGGATCCGACAGCCCCAGCATTTT,CASSEGNGIRQPQHF
.,TRBV30,TRBJ1-3,many,TGTGCCTGGAGTGAAGCGGTCGCCATATATTTT,CAWSEAVAIYF
TRBD2,TRBV5-5,TRBJ2-5,many,TGTGCCAGCAGGATAAGACTAGCGGGAGAAGAGACCCAGTACTTC,CASRIRLAGEETQYF
.,TRBV10-1,TRBJ2-5,.,TGCGCCAGCAGTGAAACGGGACTCCAAGAGACCCAGTACTTC,CASSETGLQETQYF
.,TRBV5-4,TRBJ1-1,few,TGTGCCAGCAGCTTGCGGGGGCCGAACACTGAAGCTTTCTTT,CASSLRGPNTEAFF
TRBD1,TRBV18,TRBJ1-1,many,TGTGCCAGCTTACGGGACAGGGGCACTGAAGCTTTCTTT,CASLRDRGTEAFF
.,TRBV5-8,TRBJ2-2,few,TGTGCCAGCAGCTTTATTAACAGGTTTCCCGGGGAGCTGTTTTTT,CASSFINRFPGELFF
TRBD1,TRBV20-1,TRBJ1-4,.,TGCAGTGCTCAGGCCAGGGGGTGGGGTGAAAAACTGTTTTTT,CSAQARGWGEKLFF
.,TRBV28,TRBJ2-7,many,TGTGCCAGCACCGTGGGGGGAACGACCTACGAGCAGTACTTC,CASTVGGTTYEQYF
TRBD1,TRBV7-9,TRBJ1-1,.,TGTGCCAGCAGCTTAGCGCGACGACGGTTAACAGGGGGCAGCGGGACTGAAGCTTTCTTT,CASSLARRRLTGGSGTEAFF
.,TRBV5-6,TRBJ2-5,many,TGTGCCAGCGGGATCAGGGGAAGGGAGACCCAGTACTTC,CASGIRGRETQYF
.,TRBV3-1,TRBJ2-1,.,TGTGCCAGCAGCCACAATTCGGAGGGAACGTTCTCCTACAATGAGCAGTTCTTC,CASSHNSEGTFSYNEQFF